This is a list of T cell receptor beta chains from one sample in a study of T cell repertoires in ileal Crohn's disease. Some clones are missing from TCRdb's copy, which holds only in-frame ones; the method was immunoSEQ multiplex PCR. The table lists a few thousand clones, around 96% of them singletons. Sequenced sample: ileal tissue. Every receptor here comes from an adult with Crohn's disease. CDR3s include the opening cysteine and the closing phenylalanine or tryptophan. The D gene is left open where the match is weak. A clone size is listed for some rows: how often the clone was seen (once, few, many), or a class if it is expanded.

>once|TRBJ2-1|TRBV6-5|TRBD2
TGTGCCAGCAGTTTGACTAGCGGGGTTAATGAGCAGTTCTTC
CASSLTSGVNEQFF
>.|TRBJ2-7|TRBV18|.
TGTGCCAGCTCACCTCCAGGCTCCTACGAGCAGTACTTC
CASSPPGSYEQYF
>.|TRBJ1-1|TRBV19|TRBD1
TGTGCCAGTAGGACAGGGGGCCTGATGAACACTGAAGCTTTCTTT
CASRTGGLMNTEAFF
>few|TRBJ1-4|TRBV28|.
TGTGCCAGCAGTTGGAGGGAAAAACTGTTTTTT
CASSWREKLFF
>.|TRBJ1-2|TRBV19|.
TGTGCCAGTAGTATAGGCACGGGAGCGAACTATGGCTACACCTTC
CASSIGTGANYGYTF
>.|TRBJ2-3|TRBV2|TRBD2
TGTGCCAGCAGAGCCGGGACTAGGGGAATCGCAGATACGCAGTATTTT
CASRAGTRGIADTQYF
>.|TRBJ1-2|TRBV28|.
TGTGCCAGCAGTTTCCCGGAGGGGAACTATGGCTACACCTTC
CASSFPEGNYGYTF
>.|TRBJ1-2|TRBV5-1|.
TGCGCCAGCAGCCCTCAAACCGGCGGTGGCTACACCTTC
CASSPQTGGGYTF
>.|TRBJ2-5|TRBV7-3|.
TGTGCCAGCAGCCGTACCCCCACAGGGATTGAGACCCAGTACTTC
CASSRTPTGIETQYF
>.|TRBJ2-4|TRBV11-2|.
TGTGCCAGCAGCCATGCCGGGACTCGCCAGTACTTC
CASSHAGTRQYF
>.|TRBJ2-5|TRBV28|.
TGTGCCAGCAACACGCAGGGAGAGACCCAGTACTTC
CASNTQGETQYF
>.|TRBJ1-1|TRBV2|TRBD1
TGTGCCAGCAGTGAAATGTTGGCAGGGGGCACTGAAGCTTTCTTT
CASSEMLAGGTEAFF
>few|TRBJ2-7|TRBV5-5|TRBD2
TGTGCCAGCAGCTTGAGAGGTCGGGAGGGCGAGCAGTACTTC
CASSLRGREGEQYF
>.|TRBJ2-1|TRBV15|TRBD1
TGTGCCACCAGCCGTGCAGGGGGCTACAATGAGCAGTTCTTC
CATSRAGGYNEQFF
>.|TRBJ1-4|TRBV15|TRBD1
TGTGCCACCAGGGGGACAGGGGTTAATGAAAAACTGTTTTTT
CATRGTGVNEKLFF
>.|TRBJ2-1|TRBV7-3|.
TGTGCCAGCAGCGAGCATGCGAGGGGGGGCGATGAGCAGTTCTTC
CASSEHARGGDEQFF
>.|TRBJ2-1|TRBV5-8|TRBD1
TGTGCCAGCAGCTTTGGAGGACAGGGGATTTCCTACAATGAGCAGTTCTTC
CASSFGGQGISYNEQFF
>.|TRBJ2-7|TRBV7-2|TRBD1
TGTGCCAGCAGTGAGGGTAGGGGGCGATCCTACGAGCAGTACTTC
CASSEGRGRSYEQYF
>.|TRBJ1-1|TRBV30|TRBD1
TGTGCCTGGAACAGGGGGCGGAACACTGAAGCTTTCTTT
CAWNRGRNTEAFF
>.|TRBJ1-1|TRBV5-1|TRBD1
TGCGCCAGCAGCATACGGACAGGATTGGGTAACACTGAAGCTTTCTTT
CASSIRTGLGNTEAFF
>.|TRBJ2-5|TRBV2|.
TGTGCCAGCAGCGGACACGGACGTGAGACCCAGTACTTC
CASSGHGRETQYF
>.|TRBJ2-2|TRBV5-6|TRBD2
TGTGCCAGCAGCATACATGGGACTAAGAACACCGGGGAGCTGTTTTTT
CASSIHGTKNTGELFF
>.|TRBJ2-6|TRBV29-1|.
TGCAGCGTTGGGGACACCATGGCCGGGGCCAACGTCCTGACTTTC
CSVGDTMAGANVLTF
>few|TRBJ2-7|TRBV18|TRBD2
TGTGCCAGCTCACCCGGGACTAGCGGTTACGAGCAGTACTTC
CASSPGTSGYEQYF
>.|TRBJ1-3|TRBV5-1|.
TGCGCCAGCCGACCCGGGTCCCAGAACTCTGGAAACACCATATATTTT
CASRPGSQNSGNTIYF
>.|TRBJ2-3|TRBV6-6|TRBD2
TGTGCCAGCAGTTACTACGGACTAGCGGAAGCAGATACGCAGTATTTT
CASSYYGLAEADTQYF
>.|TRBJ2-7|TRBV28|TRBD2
TGTGCCAGCAGTTTACCGGGGGGGATCTACGAGCAGTACTTC
CASSLPGGIYEQYF
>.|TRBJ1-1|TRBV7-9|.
TGTGCCAGCAGCCGTACAGAGAACACTGAAGCTTTCTTT
CASSRTENTEAFF
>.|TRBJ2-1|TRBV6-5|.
TGTGCCAGCAGACAGGGCTTGGCCTACAATGAGCAGTTCTTC
CASRQGLAYNEQFF